The clone carrying this TCR beta chain was counted a few times. The CDR3 is 13 amino acids. Trimming shortened V by 6 bases and J by 8 bases, and 16 bases separated the two germline ends. Germline assignment: CDR1 MNHEY and CDR2 SMNVEV (reference sequence). Produced via immunoSEQ multiplex PCR; TCRdb's table is partial and in-frame only. The data contain 55,000 to 75,000 clones, 85% of them seen just once; the ten biggest clones take up roughly 3.9%. These data come from a study of OX40 agonist ivuxolimab in advanced cancers. The chain links TRBV27 to TRBJ1-2; D remains unclear. The input for sequencing was CD4+ or CD8+ T cells sorted from blood, taken in a trial of the OX40 agonist ivuxolimab. The sequence was obtained from an adult with an advanced solid tumor such as melanoma, head and neck, liver or kidney cancer. In nucleotides, the CDR3 is TGTGCCAGCAGCACACAAAGCGGTAGGGGCTACACCTTC. Amino acids: CASSTQSGRGYTF.